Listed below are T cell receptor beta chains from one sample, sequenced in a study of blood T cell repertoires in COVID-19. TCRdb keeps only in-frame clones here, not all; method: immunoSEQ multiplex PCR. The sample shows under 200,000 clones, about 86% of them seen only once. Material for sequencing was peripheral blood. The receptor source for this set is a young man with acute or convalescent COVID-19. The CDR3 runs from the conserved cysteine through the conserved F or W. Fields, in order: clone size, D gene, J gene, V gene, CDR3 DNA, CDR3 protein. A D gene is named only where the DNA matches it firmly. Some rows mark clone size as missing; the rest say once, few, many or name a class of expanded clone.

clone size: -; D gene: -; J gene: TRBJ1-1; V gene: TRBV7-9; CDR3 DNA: TGTGCCCTAGATGCCGGTATCATGAACACTGAAGCTTTCTTT; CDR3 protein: CALDAGIMNTEAFF
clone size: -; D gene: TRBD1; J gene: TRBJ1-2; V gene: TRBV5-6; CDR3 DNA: TGTGCCAGCAGCTTGGGCCAGGGGGCGCGGGACTATGGCTACACCTTC; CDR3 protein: CASSLGQGARDYGYTF
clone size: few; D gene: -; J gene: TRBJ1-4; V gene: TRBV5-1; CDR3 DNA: TGCGCCAGTAGAGTCCAGGGGCAGGGTGAAAAACTGTTTTTT; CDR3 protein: CASRVQGQGEKLFF
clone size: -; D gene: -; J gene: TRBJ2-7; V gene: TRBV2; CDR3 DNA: TGTGCCAGCCAGGCCGAGCGGTACTACGAGCAGTACTTC; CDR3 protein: CASQAERYYEQYF
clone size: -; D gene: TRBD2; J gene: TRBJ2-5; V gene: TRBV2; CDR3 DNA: TGTGCCAGCAGTCAGGGACTAGCGGGGAAAGAGACCCAGTACTTC; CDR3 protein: CASSQGLAGKETQYF
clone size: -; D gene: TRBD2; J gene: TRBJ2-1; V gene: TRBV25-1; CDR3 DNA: TGTGCCAGCTGTAGCGGGGGCGGAACTTACAATGAGCAGTTCTTC; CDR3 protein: CASCSGGGTYNEQFF
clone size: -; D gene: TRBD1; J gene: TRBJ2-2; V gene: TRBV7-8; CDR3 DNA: TGTGCCAGCAGTTTAACAGGGGGCTACTCAAACACCGGGGAGCTGTTTTTT; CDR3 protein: CASSLTGGYSNTGELFF
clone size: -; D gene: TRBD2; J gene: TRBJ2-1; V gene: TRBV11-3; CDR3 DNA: TGTGCCAGCAGCATGGGACTAGCGGGGGTTGAGCAGTTCTTC; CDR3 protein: CASSMGLAGVEQFF
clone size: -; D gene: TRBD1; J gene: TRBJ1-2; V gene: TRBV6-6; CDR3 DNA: TGTGCCAGCAGCCTCGGACAGGGGGCGGTTAACTATGGCTACACCTTC; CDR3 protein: CASSLGQGAVNYGYTF
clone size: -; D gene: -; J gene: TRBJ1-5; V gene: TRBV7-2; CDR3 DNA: TGTGCCAGCAGCCCGGGCCTAGGGAGACATCAGCCCCAGCATTTT; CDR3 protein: CASSPGLGRHQPQHF
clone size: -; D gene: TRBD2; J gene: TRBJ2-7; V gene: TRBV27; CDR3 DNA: TGTGCCAGCAGGCGGACTAGTTGGCTCGAGCAGTACTTC; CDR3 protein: CASRRTSWLEQYF
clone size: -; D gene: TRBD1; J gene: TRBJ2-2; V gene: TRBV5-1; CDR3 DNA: TGCGCCACTTCGTCGGGACAGCACACCGGGGAGCTGTTTTTT; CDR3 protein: CATSSGQHTGELFF
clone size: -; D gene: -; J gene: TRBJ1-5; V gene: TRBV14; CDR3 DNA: TGTGCCAGCAGCCAAGAGGGCACGGCACAAACCAGGTATCGGGATAGCAATCAGCCCCAGCATTTT; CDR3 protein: CASSQEGTAQTRYRDSNQPQHF
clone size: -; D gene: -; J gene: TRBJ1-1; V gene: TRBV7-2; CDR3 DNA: TGTGCCAGCAGAAGATTACAGGCATACACTGAAGCTTTCTTT; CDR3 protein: CASRRLQAYTEAFF
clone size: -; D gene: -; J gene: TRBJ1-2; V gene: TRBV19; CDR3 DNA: TGTGCCAGTAGTCTGGAAGGGGGTTCTAACTATGGCTACACCTTC; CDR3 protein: CASSLEGGSNYGYTF
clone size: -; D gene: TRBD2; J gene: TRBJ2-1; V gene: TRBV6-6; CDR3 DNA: TGTGCCAGCGTCAAGCGGGGGGGCTCCTACAATGAGCAGTTCTTC; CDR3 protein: CASVKRGGSYNEQFF
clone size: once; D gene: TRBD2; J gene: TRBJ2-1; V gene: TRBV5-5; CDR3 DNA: TGTGCCAGTAGTTATCCTCGACTAGCGGACTACAATGAGCAGTTCTTC; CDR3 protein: CASSYPRLADYNEQFF
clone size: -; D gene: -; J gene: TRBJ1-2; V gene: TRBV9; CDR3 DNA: TGTGCCAGCAGCGTAGCTACGGGGGACTATGGCTACACCTTC; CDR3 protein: CASSVATGDYGYTF
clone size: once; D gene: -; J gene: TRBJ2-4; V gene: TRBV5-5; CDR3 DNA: TGTGCCAGCAGCCCTAGAGGGGGGGCTTTAGCCAAAAACATTCAGTACTTC; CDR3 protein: CASSPRGGALAKNIQYF
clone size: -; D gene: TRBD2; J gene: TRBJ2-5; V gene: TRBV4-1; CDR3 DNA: TGCGCCAGCAGCCAAGAACTAGCGGGGGCCAGGGGGGAGACCCAGTACTTC; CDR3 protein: CASSQELAGARGETQYF
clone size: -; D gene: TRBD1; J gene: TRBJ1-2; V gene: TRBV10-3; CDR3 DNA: TGTGCCATCAGTGAGTCTGACAGGGGGCATGGCTACACCTTC; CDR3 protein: CAISESDRGHGYTF
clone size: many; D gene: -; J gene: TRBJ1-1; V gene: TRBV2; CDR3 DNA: TGTGCCAGCAGCGCTGACAGTAACACTGAAGCTTTCTTT; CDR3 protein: CASSADSNTEAFF
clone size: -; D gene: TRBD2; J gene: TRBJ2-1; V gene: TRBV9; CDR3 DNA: TGTGCCAGCAGCGGGGGACTAGCGGGGACCAAGGGAAATGAGCAGTTCTTC; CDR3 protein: CASSGGLAGTKGNEQFF
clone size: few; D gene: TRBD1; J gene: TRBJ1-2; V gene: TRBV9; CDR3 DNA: TGTGCCAGCAGCGTAGCTAAGGACAGGGTGAACTATGGCTACACCTTC; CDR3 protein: CASSVAKDRVNYGYTF
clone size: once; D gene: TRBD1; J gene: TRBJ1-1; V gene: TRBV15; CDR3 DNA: TGTGCCACCAGCCGCCGGACAGGGGCGCCGAACACTGAAGCTTTCTTT; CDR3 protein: CATSRRTGAPNTEAFF
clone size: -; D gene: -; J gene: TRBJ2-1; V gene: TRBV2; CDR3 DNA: TGTGCCAGCAGTGCGGGATTAAGGCAGTTCTTC; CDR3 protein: CASSAGLRQFF
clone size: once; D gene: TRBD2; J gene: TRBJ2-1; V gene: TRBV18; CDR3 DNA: TGTGCCAGCTCTGGGACTACTTACAATGAGCAGTTCTTC; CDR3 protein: CASSGTTYNEQFF
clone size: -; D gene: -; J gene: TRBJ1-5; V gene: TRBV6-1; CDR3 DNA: TGTGCCAGCAGTGAAGTCAGACACAATCAGCCCCAGCATTTT; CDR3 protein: CASSEVRHNQPQHF